Sequencing of this T cell receptor beta chain was carried out in a study of metastatic and nonmetastatic thyroid tumors. Treatment of any kind had been given to no patient before thyroid surgery. In this sample, this clone turned up many times. Its cognate antigen is unknown. Study conclusions and caveats: Patients with malignant thyroid tumors reportedly had significantly higher TCR beta diversity than those with benign nodules, in blood and tumor.

The CDR3 sequence is 16 residues long. Germline values: CDR1 LGHDT, CDR2 YNNKEL (reference sequence). V lost 7 bases to trimming and J lost 7 bases, with 23 bases between them. With MiXCR, TCRdb called clones anew from the PCR reads. The sample carries approximately 35,000 clones, roughly 15% recorded once. The receptor comes from a male donor with papillary thyroid cancer or a benign thyroid nodule (not recorded which). Some clones in this sample may be carry-over from other donors' samples. The chain uses TRBV3-1 and TRBJ1-5, with a possible D match to TRBD1 (5 bases). Source material: blood. The CDR3 DNA reads TGTGCCAGCACCCGCGAAGGGGCGCAGGTGGGCCAGCCCCAGCATTTT. Translation gives CASTREGAQVGQPQHF. The complete variable domain, with remaining parts taken from reference TRBV3-1 and TRBJ1-5, reads DTAVSQTPKYLVTQMGNDKSIKCEQNLGHDTMYWYKQDSKKFLKIMFSYNNKELIINETVPNRFSPKSPDKAHLNLHINSLELGDSAVYFCASTREGAQVGQPQHFGDGTRLSIL.